Detailed here is one TCR beta chain. Via MiXCR, TCRdb re-called the RT-PCR reads, giving one row per CDR3 protein. The sample contains about 680,000 distinct CDR3 sequences, 14% of which appear only once. V lost 1 base and J 1 base, leaving 11 bases between the germline ends. Per germline, CDR1 SGHTA and CDR2 FQGNSA. The CDR3 consists of 15 residues. This chain connects TRBV7-2 to TRBJ2-7, with D perhaps matching TRBD1 or TRBD2 (6 bases each). The receptor comes from a female donor in good health, serving as a healthy control. The sequencing sample was made of memory CD4+ T cells from blood. For the CDR3, the DNA is TGTGCCAGCAGCTTAGGGCCGGGGGCTTCCTACGAGCAGTACTTC. It codes for CASSLGPGASYEQYF. The whole variable domain, remainder taken from reference TRBV7-2 and TRBJ2-7, is GAGVSQSPSNKVTEKGKDVELRCDPISGHTALYWYRQSLGQGLEFLIYFQGNSAPDKSGLPSDRFSAERTGGSVSTLTIQRTQQEDSAVYLCASSLGPGASYEQYFGPGTRLTVT.